Detailed here is one T cell receptor beta chain. Its antigen is not known. These data are taken from a study of a mutant IDH1 vaccine in newly diagnosed glioma. Measured with immunoSEQ multiplex PCR; TCRdb has only the in-frame clones, and not every one. This sample has about 60,000 clones, with 84% found just once. The sample's time point: week 11, during vaccination. Each dose delivered 300 ug of mutant IDH1 20-mer peptide subcutaneously with imiquimod. This sequence was found in a man between 25 and 39 years old with glioma. The source was PBMCs, collected from a glioma patient whose treatment included an IDH1 peptide vaccine.

The CDR3 is CASRTGDNSPLHF. CDR3 in DNA: TGTGCCAGTAGGACAGGCGATAATTCACCCCTCCACTTT. The chain couples TRBV19 to TRBJ1-6; weak D call: TRBD1 (6 bases). The CDR3 totals 13 residues. Trimming removed 6 bases at V and 5 bases at J, with 8 bases between. Germline V gene data show CDR1 as LNHDA and CDR2 as SQIVND (reference sequence).